This T cell receptor (beta chain) stems from a study of tumor and adjacent non-tumor tissue in lung cancer. Across the study: There were around eleven adenocarcinoma, a couple of squamous cell carcinoma and 1 small cell lung cancer cases.

RNA was extracted from bulk tissue without any cell sorting. Distant lung tissue was collected more than 3 cm away from the tumor edge. TCRbeta libraries were built with three rounds of nested PCR, modified from ARM-PCR. One entry per CDR3 protein results from TCRdb running MiXCR on the multiplex PCR reads. This sample has approximately 100,000 distinct CDR3 sequences, with roughly 60% found just once. A note on this clonotype: Its ends do not fully match the called genes, so a read error is possible.

The CDR3 totals 12 residues. CDR1 and CDR2 from the germline V gene are DFQATT and SNEGSKA (reference sequence). This receptor was identified in a man aged 25 to 45 with non-small cell lung cancer. The chain links TRBV20-1 to TRBJ2-7, with D possibly being TRBD2 (7 bases). Sequencing used distant non-tumor lung tissue. CDR3 DNA sequence: TGCAGTGCGGGGGGGTCAGGGGAAGAGCTGTACTTC. It encodes CSAGGSGEELYF.